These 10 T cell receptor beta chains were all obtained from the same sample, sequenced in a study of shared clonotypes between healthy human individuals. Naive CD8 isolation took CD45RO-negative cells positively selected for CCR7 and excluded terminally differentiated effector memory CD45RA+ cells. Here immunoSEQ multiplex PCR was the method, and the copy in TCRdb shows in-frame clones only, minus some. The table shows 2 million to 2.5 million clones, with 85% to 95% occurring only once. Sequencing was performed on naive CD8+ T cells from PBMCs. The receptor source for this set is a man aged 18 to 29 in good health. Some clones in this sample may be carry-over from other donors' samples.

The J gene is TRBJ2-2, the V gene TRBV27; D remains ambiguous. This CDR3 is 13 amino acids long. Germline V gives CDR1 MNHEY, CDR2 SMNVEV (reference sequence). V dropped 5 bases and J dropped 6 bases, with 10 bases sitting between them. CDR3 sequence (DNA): TGTGCCAGCAGTCAAACGAAGCCCGGGGAGCTGTTTTTT. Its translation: CASSQTKPGELFF.

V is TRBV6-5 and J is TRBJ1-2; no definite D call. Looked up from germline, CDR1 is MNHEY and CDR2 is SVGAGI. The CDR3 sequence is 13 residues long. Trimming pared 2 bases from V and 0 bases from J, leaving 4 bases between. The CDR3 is CASSYLPNYGYTF. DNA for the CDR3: TGTGCCAGCAGTTACCTACCTAACTATGGCTACACCTTC.

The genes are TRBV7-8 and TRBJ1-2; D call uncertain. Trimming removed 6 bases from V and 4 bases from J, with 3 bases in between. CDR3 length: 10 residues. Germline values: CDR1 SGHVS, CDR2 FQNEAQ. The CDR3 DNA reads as TGTGCCAGCAGTTCCTATGGCTACACCTTC. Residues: CASSSYGYTF.

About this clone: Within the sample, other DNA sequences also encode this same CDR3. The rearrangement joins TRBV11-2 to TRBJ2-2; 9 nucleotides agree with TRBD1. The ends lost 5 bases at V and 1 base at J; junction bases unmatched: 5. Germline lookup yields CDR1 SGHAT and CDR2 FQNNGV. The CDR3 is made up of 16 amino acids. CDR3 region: CASSSRTGENTGELFF. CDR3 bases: TGTGCCAGCAGCAGCCGGACAGGGGAGAACACCGGGGAGCTGTTTTTT. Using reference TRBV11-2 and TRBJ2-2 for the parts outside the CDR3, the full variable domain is EAGVAQSPRYKIIEKRQSVAFWCNPISGHATLYWYQQILGQGPKLLIQFQNNGVVDDSQLPKDRFSAERLKGVDSTLKIQPAKLEDSAVYLCASSSRTGENTGELFFGEGSRLTVL.

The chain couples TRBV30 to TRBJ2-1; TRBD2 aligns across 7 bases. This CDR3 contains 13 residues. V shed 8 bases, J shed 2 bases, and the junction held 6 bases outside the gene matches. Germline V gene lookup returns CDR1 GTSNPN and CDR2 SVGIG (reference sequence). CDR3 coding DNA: TGTGCCCGGGGGGACGCAACCTACAATGAGCAGTTCTTC. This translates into CARGDATYNEQFF.

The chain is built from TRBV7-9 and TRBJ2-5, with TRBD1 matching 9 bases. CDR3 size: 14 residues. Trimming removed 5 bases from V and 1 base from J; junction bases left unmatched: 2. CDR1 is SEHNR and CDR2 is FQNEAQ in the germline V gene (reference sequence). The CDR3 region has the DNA TGTGCCAGCAGCAGGACAGGGGCCCAAGAGACCCAGTACTTC. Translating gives CASSRTGAQETQYF.

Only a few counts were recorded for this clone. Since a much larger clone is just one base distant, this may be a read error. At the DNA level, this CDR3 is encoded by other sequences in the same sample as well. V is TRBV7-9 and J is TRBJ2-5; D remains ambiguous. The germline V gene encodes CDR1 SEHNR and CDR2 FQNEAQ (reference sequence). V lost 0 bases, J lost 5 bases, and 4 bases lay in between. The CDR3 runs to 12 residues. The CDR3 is CASSLARETQYF. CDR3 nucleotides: TGTGCCAGCAGCTTAGCCCGGGAGACCCAGTACTTC.

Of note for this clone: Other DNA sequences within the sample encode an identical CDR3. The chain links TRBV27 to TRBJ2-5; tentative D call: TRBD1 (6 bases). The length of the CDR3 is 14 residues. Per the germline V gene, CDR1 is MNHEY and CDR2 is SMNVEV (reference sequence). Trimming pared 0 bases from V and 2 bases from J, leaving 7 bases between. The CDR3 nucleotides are TGTGCCAGCAGTTTATCTGGACAGCAAGAGACCCAGTACTTC. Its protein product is CASSLSGQQETQYF.

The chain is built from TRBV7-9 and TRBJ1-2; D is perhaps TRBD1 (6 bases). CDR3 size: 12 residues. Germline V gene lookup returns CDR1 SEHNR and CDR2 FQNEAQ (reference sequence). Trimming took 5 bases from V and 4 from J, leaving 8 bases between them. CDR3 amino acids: CASSTGTYGYTF. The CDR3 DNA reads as TGTGCCAGCAGCACAGGGACCTATGGCTACACCTTC.

The CDR3 region has the DNA TGTGCCAGCTCACAGGACAATGAGCAGTTCTTC. It yields the protein CASSQDNEQFF. The chain carries TRBV18 and TRBJ2-1, with D hard to call. Deletions cut 4 bases from V and 5 bases from J, with 3 bases between. CDR1 and CDR2 from the germline V gene are KGHSH and LQKENI. The CDR3 runs 11 residues.